These T cell receptor beta chains were read from a single sample in a study of tumor-infiltrating lymphocytes in primary liver carcinoma. TCRdb re-called the multiplex PCR reads through MiXCR, storing one row per CDR3 protein. The sample holds some 30,000 distinct CDR3 sequences, around 66% seen once. The sample was liver tumor tissue from sampling region 3. The receptors were sampled from a woman in her 30s with primary liver carcinoma and hepatitis B virus infection. Each CDR3 is given without its conserved first and last residue. The order of the fields is J gene, V gene, CDR3 protein.

J gene: TRBJ1-2; V gene: TRBV11-2; CDR3 protein: ASSLAGQDYGYT
J gene: TRBJ2-7; V gene: TRBV11-2; CDR3 protein: ASCLIHGTYEQY
J gene: TRBJ2-3; V gene: TRBV11-3; CDR3 protein: ASSFGLGSGLTDTQY
J gene: TRBJ1-2; V gene: TRBV6-5; CDR3 protein: ASNKGSGRSYT
J gene: TRBJ2-7; V gene: TRBV11-2; CDR3 protein: ASSLEPSGSGEQY
J gene: TRBJ2-4; V gene: TRBV11-2; CDR3 protein: ASSLEPKNIQY
J gene: TRBJ2-7; V gene: TRBV6-5; CDR3 protein: ASSNKDSGSYEQY
J gene: TRBJ2-7; V gene: TRBV4-2; CDR3 protein: ASSQDHHEQC
J gene: TRBJ2-7; V gene: TRBV19; CDR3 protein: ASSKPSGTAIYEQY
J gene: TRBJ2-7; V gene: TRBV11-2; CDR3 protein: ASSLSVSPEQY
J gene: TRBJ2-2; V gene: TRBV6-5; CDR3 protein: ASSPRTWFTEELF
J gene: TRBJ2-3; V gene: TRBV11-2; CDR3 protein: ASSLDREVDTQY
J gene: TRBJ2-7; V gene: TRBV5-6; CDR3 protein: AGSLRTGLSQY